This T cell receptor (beta chain) was identified during a study of blood T cell repertoires in COVID-19. J lost 6 bases, V lost 0 bases, and 5 bases had no gene match. The CDR3 runs to 16 residues. Germline CDR1 is SGDLS and CDR2 is YYNGEE. Source study methods: Estimation of nucleated cell counts relied on the amplification of reference gene primers. Profiling relied on immunoSEQ multiplex PCR, and the TCRdb table lists in-frame clones only, not all of them. D and trimming were read from the DNA, whereas the V and J calls and clone size are those reported in that table. The sample includes over 100,000 clones, 75% to 85% of them seen just once.

The clonotype originates from a man aged 65 to 79 with acute or convalescent COVID-19. The sample was peripheral blood. This chain connects TRBV9 to TRBJ2-2; 10 bases map to TRBD2. CDR3: CASSVALAGVPGELFF. As DNA, the CDR3 is TGTGCCAGCAGCGTAGCGCTAGCGGGAGTCCCCGGGGAGCTGTTTTTT.